One T cell receptor beta chain is described in this entry. The sample is drawn from a study of response to subunit inactivated influenza vaccine. The CDR3 spans 14 residues. CDR1 SEHNR and CDR2 FQNEAQ come from the germline V gene (reference sequence). The V and J ends lost 4 bases and 0 bases respectively, with 10 bases between them. Each CDR3 protein is one row after TCRdb ran MiXCR on the RT-PCR reads. The table has about 150,000 distinct CDR3 sequences, about 11% seen once. The sequencing here drew on CD8+ T cells sorted from PBMCs, taken about 24 months after vaccination. The receptor was isolated from a man aged 50 to 75 who received an inactivated influenza vaccine. The rearrangement joins TRBV7-9 to TRBJ2-7; D unresolved. The CDR3 nucleotides are TGTGCCAGCAGCTCCATACTACACTCCTACGAGCAGTACTTC. As protein: CASSSILHSYEQYF.